Listed here is a single TCR beta chain. The sample is drawn from a study of cytomegalovirus exposure and HLA in healthy donors. PCR primers comprised 60 Vbeta and 13 Jbeta primers. Libraries were prepared by immunoSEQ multiplex PCR; TCRdb keeps only in-frame clonotypes and omits some of them. The specimen's table records just over 60,000 clones. While unrecorded immune exposures were likely, the donors were nominally healthy when sampled. CDR1 and CDR2 from the germline V gene are GTSNPN and SVGIG (reference sequence). J lost 2 bases, V lost 3 bases, and 3 bases had no gene match. The CDR3 is made up of 13 amino acids.

Specimen: PBMCs. V gene TRBV30 combines with J gene TRBJ1-2; TRBD1 matches at 7 bases. The source of this sequence is a man younger than 45 in good health and CMV-seropositive. In nucleotides, the CDR3 is TGTGCCTGGAGCCGACAGGGAAACTATGGCTACACCTTC. This codes for CAWSRQGNYGYTF.